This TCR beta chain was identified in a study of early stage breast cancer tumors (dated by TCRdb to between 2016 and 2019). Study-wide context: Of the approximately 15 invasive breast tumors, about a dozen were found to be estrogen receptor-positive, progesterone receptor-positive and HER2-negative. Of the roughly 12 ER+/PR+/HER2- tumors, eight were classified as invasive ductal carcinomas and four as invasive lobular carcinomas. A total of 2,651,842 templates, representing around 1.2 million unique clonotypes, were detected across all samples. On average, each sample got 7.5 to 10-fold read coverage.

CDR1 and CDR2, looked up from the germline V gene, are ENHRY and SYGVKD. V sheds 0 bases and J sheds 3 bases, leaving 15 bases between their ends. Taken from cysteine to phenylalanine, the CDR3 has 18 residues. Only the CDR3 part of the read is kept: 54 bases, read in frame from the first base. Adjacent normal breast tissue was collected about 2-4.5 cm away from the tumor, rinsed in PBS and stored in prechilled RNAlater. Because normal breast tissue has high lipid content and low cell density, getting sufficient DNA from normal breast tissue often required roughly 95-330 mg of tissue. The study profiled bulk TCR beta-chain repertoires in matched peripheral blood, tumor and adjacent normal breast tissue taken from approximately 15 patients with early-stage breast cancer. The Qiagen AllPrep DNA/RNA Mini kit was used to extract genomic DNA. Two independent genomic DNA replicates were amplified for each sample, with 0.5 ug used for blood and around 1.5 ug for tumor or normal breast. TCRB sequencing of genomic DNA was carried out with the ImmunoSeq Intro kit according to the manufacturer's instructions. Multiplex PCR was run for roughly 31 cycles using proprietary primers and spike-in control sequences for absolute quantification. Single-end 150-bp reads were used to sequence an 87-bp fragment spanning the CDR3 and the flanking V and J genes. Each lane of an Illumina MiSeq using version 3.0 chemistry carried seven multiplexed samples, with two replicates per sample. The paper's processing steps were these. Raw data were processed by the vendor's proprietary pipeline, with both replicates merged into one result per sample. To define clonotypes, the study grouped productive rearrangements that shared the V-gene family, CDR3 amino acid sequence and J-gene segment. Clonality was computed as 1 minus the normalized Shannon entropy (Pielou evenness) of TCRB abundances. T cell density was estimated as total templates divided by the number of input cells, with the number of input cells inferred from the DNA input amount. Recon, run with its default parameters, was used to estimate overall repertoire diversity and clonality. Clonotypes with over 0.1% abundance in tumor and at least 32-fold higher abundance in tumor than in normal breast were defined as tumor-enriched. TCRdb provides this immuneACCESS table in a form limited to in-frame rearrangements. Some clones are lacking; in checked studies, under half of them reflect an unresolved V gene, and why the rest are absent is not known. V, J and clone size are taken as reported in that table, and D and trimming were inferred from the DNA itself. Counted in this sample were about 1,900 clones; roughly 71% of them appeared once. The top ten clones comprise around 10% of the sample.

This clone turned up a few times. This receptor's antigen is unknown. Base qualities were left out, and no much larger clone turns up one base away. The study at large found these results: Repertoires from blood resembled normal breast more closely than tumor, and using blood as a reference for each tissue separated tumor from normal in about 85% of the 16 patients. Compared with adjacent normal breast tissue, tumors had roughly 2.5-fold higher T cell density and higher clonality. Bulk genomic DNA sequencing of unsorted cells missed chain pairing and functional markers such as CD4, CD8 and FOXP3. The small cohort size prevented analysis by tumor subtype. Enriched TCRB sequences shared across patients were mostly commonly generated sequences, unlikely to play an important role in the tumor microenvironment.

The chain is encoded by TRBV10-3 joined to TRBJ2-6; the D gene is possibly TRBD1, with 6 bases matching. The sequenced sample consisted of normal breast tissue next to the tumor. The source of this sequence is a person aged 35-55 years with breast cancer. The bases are TGTGCCATCAGTGAGTCGACCTCCAGGGGAGTTGGGGCCAACGTCCTGACTTTC. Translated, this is CAISESTSRGVGANVLTF.